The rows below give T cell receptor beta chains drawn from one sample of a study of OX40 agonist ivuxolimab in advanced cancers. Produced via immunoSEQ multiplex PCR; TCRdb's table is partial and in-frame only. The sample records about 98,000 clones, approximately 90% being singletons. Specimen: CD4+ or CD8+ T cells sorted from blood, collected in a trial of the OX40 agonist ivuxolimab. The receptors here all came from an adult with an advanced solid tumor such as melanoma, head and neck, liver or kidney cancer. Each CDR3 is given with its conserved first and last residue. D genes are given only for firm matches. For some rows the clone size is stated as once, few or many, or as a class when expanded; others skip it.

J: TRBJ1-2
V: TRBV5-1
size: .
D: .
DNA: TGCGCCAGCAGCTTGGGAGGAGTTTATGGCTACACCTTC
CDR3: CASSLGGVYGYTF

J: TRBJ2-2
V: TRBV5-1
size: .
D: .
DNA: TGCGCCAGCAGCTTGGCCGCCGAGATAAGGGAGCTGTTTTTT
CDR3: CASSLAAEIRELFF

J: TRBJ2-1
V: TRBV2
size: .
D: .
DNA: TGTGCCACGGAGGGGGGACTGGAAAATGAGCAGTTCTTC
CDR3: CATEGGLENEQFF

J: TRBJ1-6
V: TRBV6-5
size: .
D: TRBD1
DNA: TGTGCCAGCAGCTCAGGGGGGGTGTCACCCCTCCACTTT
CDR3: CASSSGGVSPLHF

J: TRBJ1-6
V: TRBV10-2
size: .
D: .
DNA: TGCGCCAGCAAAGGTCGGCAGGGCGGTTCACCCCTCCACTTT
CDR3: CASKGRQGGSPLHF

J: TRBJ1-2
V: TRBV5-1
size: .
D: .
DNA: TGCGCCAGCAGTAAGGAGATCTCCTATGGCTACACCTTC
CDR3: CASSKEISYGYTF

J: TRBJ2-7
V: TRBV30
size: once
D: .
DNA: TGTGCCTGGAGTGTAAATTCACTCTCCTACGAGCAGTACTTC
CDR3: CAWSVNSLSYEQYF

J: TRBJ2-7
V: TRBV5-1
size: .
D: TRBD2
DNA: TGCGCCAGCAGCCCCCCGCCTCCGAGGCTAGCGGGTAGGTACGAGCAGTACTTC
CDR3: CASSPPPPRLAGRYEQYF

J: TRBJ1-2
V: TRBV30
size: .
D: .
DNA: TGTGCCTGGAGTGACAAGGGGGGCGACTATGGCTACACCTTC
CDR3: CAWSDKGGDYGYTF

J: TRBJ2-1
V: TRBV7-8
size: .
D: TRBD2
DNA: TGTGCCAGCAGCCTCAGAGCGGGAGGACCCTACAATGAGCAGTTCTTC
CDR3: CASSLRAGGPYNEQFF

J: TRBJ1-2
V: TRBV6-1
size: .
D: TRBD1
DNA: TGTGCCAGCAGTGACCCACAGGGGGTGTACTATGGCTACACCTTC
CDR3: CASSDPQGVYYGYTF

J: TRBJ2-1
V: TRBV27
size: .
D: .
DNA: TGTGCCAGCAGGGACGGAGGAGGGTCCTACAATGAGCAGTTCTTC
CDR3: CASRDGGGSYNEQFF

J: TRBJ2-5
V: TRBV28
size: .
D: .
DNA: TGTGCCAGCAGTTCCCCTCCCACTGGGGGAGGAGAGACCCAGTACTTC
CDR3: CASSSPPTGGGETQYF

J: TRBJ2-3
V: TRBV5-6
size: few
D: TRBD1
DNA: TGTGCCAGCAGCCCGGGACAGGGGACGCAGTATTTT
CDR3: CASSPGQGTQYF

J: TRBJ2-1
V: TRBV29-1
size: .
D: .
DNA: TGCAGCGTTGACTCTCCGAAGAATGAGCAGTTCTTC
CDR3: CSVDSPKNEQFF